Shown below are 21 T cell receptor beta chains from a single sample sequenced in a study of blood T cells in healthy people across ages. Then a second PCR, running roughly 7 to 11 cycles, was carried out with a sample-barcoded 5' primer and a J-beta primer mix. One entry per CDR3 protein, called by TCRdb with MiXCR from the 5' RACE reads. The sample carries around 1,500,000 distinct CDR3 sequences, roughly 40% recorded once. The sequenced sample consisted of blood. The receptors were sampled from a young woman in good health.

Ten or more counts support this clonotype. This chain joins TRBV5-6 and TRBJ2-4, with 7 positions matching TRBD1. The J call may be faulty, since TRBJ2-7 better matches the DNA end. The germline CDR1 and CDR2 sequences are SGHDT and YYEEEE. CDR3 length: 13 amino acids. The DNA of the CDR3 is TGTGCCAGCAGCCGACCAGGGGGATACGAGCAGTACTTC. Translated: CASSRPGGYEQYF.

This sequence joins TRBV6-5 and TRBJ2-1, with 10 bases identical to TRBD1. J gave up 3 bases and V 6 bases, and 5 bases lay outside the gene matches. Germline V gene lookup returns CDR1 MNHEY and CDR2 SVGAGI. This CDR3 contains 15 residues. This CDR3 is CASRSGTGVYNEQFF. In nucleotides, the CDR3 is TGTGCCAGCAGATCCGGGACAGGGGTCTACAATGAGCAGTTCTTC.

This clonotype has more than one count but fewer than ten. This chain links TRBV6-1 with TRBJ1-2; 7 nucleotides line up with TRBD1. This CDR3 has 13 amino acids. Germline loops: CDR1 MNHNS, CDR2 SASEGT. The junction had 7 bases not matched to a gene; V was cut back by 8 bases and J by 4 bases. The CDR3 region has the DNA TGTGCCAGCCTAGACAGGGAAGCCTATGGCTACACCTTC. Protein: CASLDREAYGYTF.

The chain links TRBV12-3 or TRBV12-4 to TRBJ2-7; D perhaps matches TRBD2 (5 bases). The CDR3 totals 16 residues. Trimming cost V 6 bases and J 4 bases, with 22 bases left between them. CDR3 sequence (DNA): TGTGCCAGCAGGCGGCGCCTAGCTCCCGGTCGTTACGAGCAGTACTTC. As protein: CASRRRLAPGRYEQYF.

This rearrangement joins TRBV20-1 to TRBJ1-5; D unclear. Germline V gene sequence: CDR1 DFQATT, CDR2 SNEGSKA (reference sequence). The CDR3 runs 15 residues. V was cut by 2 bases and J by 0 bases, with 11 bases left in between. The CDR3 here is CSARPGRASNQPQHF. The CDR3 DNA sequence: TGCAGTGCTAGACCCGGACGGGCTAGCAATCAGCCCCAGCATTTT.

This chain uses TRBV5-1 with TRBJ1-1, with D hard to call. CDR1 SGHRS and CDR2 YFSETQ come from the germline V gene. CDR3 length: 11 residues. The V gene lost 1 base and the J gene lost 3 bases, with 1 base spanning the gap. Here the CDR3 reads CASSLHTEAFF. In nucleotides, the CDR3 is TGCGCCAGCAGCTTGCACACTGAAGCTTTCTTT.

This clonotype has a handful of counts. The chain combines TRBV10-3 with TRBJ2-1; tentatively, D is TRBD1 (6 bases). Germline CDR1 ENHRY, CDR2 SYGVKD. The CDR3 covers 16 residues. V was pared by 10 bases and J by 4 bases, with 23 bases between. The CDR3 coding sequence is TGTGCCACAGGGTCTTGGACAGCCAGAGGGTACAATGAGCAGTTCTTC. Its translation is CATGSWTARGYNEQFF.

The J gene is TRBJ1-1, the V gene TRBV10-1; possibly TRBD1 for D (5 bases). Germline assignment: CDR1 WNHNN and CDR2 SYGVQD (reference sequence). V was clipped by 4 bases and J by 4 bases, with 16 bases between them. The length of the CDR3 is 15 residues. As DNA, the CDR3 is TGCGCCAGCAGTGTTAGGAAGGCCGGGACCACTGAAGCTTTCTTT. Its protein product is CASSVRKAGTTEAFF.

The chain has TRBV12-3 or TRBV12-4 and TRBJ2-7, with 14 positions matching TRBD2. The CDR3 runs 18 residues. V gave up 8 bases and J gave up 3 bases; unmatched junction bases: 15. CDR3 sequence (DNA): TGTGCCAGCGGTCGGACTAGCGGGAGGCCCCTCCGAAGCTACGAGCAGTACTTC. Translated, it gives CASGRTSGRPLRSYEQYF.

This clonotype was detected many times. This chain links TRBV11-2 with TRBJ2-7, with 7 nucleotides matching TRBD2. Trimming removed 1 base from V and 3 bases from J; junction bases left unmatched: 6. Looked up from germline, CDR1 is SGHAT and CDR2 is FQNNGV. The CDR3 consists of 15 residues. CDR3 bases: TGTGCCAGCAGCTTAGCCCCGGGACTAAACTACGAGCAGTACTTC. This translates into CASSLAPGLNYEQYF. Supplemented by reference TRBV11-2 and TRBJ2-7, the full variable domain reads EAGVAQSPRYKIIEKRQSVAFWCNPISGHATLYWYQQILGQGPKLLIQFQNNGVVDDSQLPKDRFSAERLKGVDSTLKIQPAKLEDSAVYLCASSLAPGLNYEQYFGPGTRLTVT.

This clonotype was counted between two and nine times. This chain connects TRBV20-1 to TRBJ2-5; 9 bases align to TRBD1. The germline V gene has CDR1 DFQATT and CDR2 SNEGSKA (reference sequence). CDR3 size: 14 residues. V lost 3 bases and J lost 5; bases outside the gene matches: 7. The chain's CDR3 is CSARRTGVWETQYF. The CDR3 DNA sequence: TGCAGTGCTAGGCGGACAGGGGTTTGGGAGACCCAGTACTTC.

The chain combines TRBV10-3 with TRBJ1-1; D is perhaps TRBD1 (5 bases). Germline CDR1 is ENHRY and CDR2 is SYGVKD. With 0 bases removed from V and 4 bases from J, the gap between germline ends came to 9 bases. The CDR3 sequence is 14 residues long. CDR3: CAISESWRGTEAFF. Here the CDR3 DNA reads TGTGCCATCAGTGAGTCTTGGAGGGGCACTGAAGCTTTCTTT.

This clonotype occurred a few times. The rearrangement joins TRBV6-1 to TRBJ1-5, with unresolved D. This CDR3 region has 13 residues. The germline CDR1 and CDR2 sequences are MNHNS and SASEGT. Trimming removed 3 bases at V and 2 bases at J, with 5 bases between. CDR3 sequence reads: CASSDTGNQPQHF. For the CDR3, the DNA is TGTGCCAGCAGTGATACGGGCAATCAGCCCCAGCATTTT.

The V call is TRBV5-1, the J call TRBJ1-2; no clear D gene. The CDR3 extends over 18 amino acids. The V gene lost 4 bases and the J gene lost 3 bases, with 25 bases spanning the gap. CDR1 and CDR2 (germline): SGHRS, YFSETQ. CDR3 residues: CASSPLLLDIGPHYGYTF. The CDR3 nucleotides are TGCGCCAGCAGCCCACTTCTTTTAGACATAGGTCCCCACTATGGCTACACCTTC. The entire variable domain, with the rest obtained from reference TRBV5-1 and TRBJ1-2, is as follows: KAGVTQTPRYLIKTRGQQVTLSCSPISGHRSVSWYQQTPGQGLQFLFEYFSETQRNKGNFPGRFSGRQFSNSRSEMNVSTLELGDSALYLCASSPLLLDIGPHYGYTFGSGTRLTVV.

This clonotype was observed a handful of times. This chain uses TRBV9 with TRBJ2-7; 13 bases line up with TRBD2. The V gene end was trimmed by 3 bases and the J gene end by 7 bases; junction bases not matched to a gene: 13. Germline CDR1 SGDLS, CDR2 YYNGEE. The CDR3 sequence is 17 residues long. As DNA, the CDR3 is TGTGCCAGCAGCGCCCTCCTGACTAGCGGGAGGAGAAGTGAGCAGTACTTC. It codes for CASSALLTSGRRSEQYF.

This clonotype was counted a few times. This rearrangement joins TRBV6-6 to TRBJ1-5; possibly TRBD1 for D (5 bases). The CDR3 runs 16 residues. With 2 bases removed from V and 0 bases from J, the gap between germline ends came to 11 bases. Germline assignment: CDR1 MNHNY and CDR2 SVGAGI (reference sequence). CDR3 region: CASSYETGTSNQPQHF. The CDR3 DNA follows: TGTGCCAGCAGTTACGAAACAGGAACTAGCAATCAGCCCCAGCATTTT.

The gene calls are TRBV7-9 and TRBJ2-5, with TRBD2 identical over 11 bases. The closer fit of TRBJ2-7 to the DNA end suggests the J call may be wrong. The CDR3 runs 16 residues. The germline V gene encodes CDR1 SEHNR and CDR2 FQNEAQ (reference sequence). The CDR3 sequence: CASSLTSGSEKYEQYF. In DNA, the CDR3 is TGTGCCAGCAGCCTCACTAGCGGGAGTGAGAAGTACGAGCAGTACTTC.

This clonotype occurred a few times. DNA of the CDR3: TGCAGTGCTAGAGACTCAAGACAGGGAACCCTCTCCTACGAGCAGTACTTC. Amino acids: CSARDSRQGTLSYEQYF. The chain is built from TRBV20-1 and TRBJ2-7; TRBD1 matches at 7 bases. V lost 0 bases and J lost 0; bases outside the gene matches: 11. Germline V lookup: CDR1 DFQATT, CDR2 SNEGSKA (reference sequence). The CDR3 length is 17 residues.

This clonotype was seen a few times. The chain is built from TRBV20-1 and TRBJ1-1; weak D call: TRBD1 (5 bases). V gave up 5 bases and J gave up 5 bases, with 9 bases separating them. Germline V CDR1 and CDR2: DFQATT, SNEGSKA (reference sequence). This CDR3 comprises 11 residues. The CDR3 DNA reads as TGCAGTGCTTTCAGGGTTACTGAAGCTTTCTTT. Its protein product is CSAFRVTEAFF.

The CDR3: CSASPSGRVNEQYF. For the CDR3, the DNA is TGCAGTGCTAGCCCTAGCGGGAGGGTGAATGAGCAGTACTTC. V gene TRBV20-1 combines with J gene TRBJ2-5; 12 bases are a match to TRBD2. V was clipped by 3 bases and J by 11 bases; unmatched bases: 10. Germline-derived CDR1 and CDR2 are DFQATT and SNEGSKA (reference sequence). This CDR3 has 14 residues.

For the CDR3, the DNA is TGCAGTGCTTTACTAGAACGGAATGAGCAGTTCTTC. Translated, it gives CSALLERNEQFF. The chain combines TRBV20-1 with TRBJ2-1, with D possibly matching TRBD2 (5 bases). The CDR3 spans 12 residues. The germline gives CDR1 DFQATT, CDR2 SNEGSKA (reference sequence). The ends were cut back, 5 bases at V and 7 bases at J, with 12 bases in the middle.